This T cell receptor beta chain comes out of a study of cytomegalovirus exposure and HLA in healthy donors. Study-level points and caveats: A classifier reportedly called cytomegalovirus status with high sensitivity and specificity.

The data were produced by immunoSEQ multiplex PCR, yet TCRdb's version contains in-frame clones alone and is incomplete. The table shows tens of thousands of clones, with approximately 92% occurring only once. Comment on this clone: The antigen is undetermined.

The CDR3 is 14 amino acids. Germline V gives CDR1 MNHEY, CDR2 SVGAGI. Trimming cost V 1 base and J 10 bases; bases outside gene matches: 5. The sequencing sample was made of PBMCs. This rearrangement joins TRBV6-5 to TRBJ2-1; TRBD1 aligns across 9 bases. The receptor's source is a woman aged 18 to 35 in good health and CMV-seronegative. The DNA for the CDR3 is TGTGCCAGCAGTTACTTACAGGGGGCGGACGAGCAGTTCTTC. It translates to CASSYLQGADEQFF.